Listed below are T cell receptor beta chains from one sample, sequenced in a study of blood T cell repertoires in COVID-19. Method: immunoSEQ multiplex PCR; TCRdb's copy keeps in-frame clones and lacks some. The sample has about 250,000 clones; roughly 90% are singletons. Sequencing was done on a sample of PBMCs or T cells enriched from blood (not recorded which). All receptors derive from a woman in her twenties or thirties with acute COVID-19. The CDR3 runs from the conserved cysteine through the conserved F or W. A D gene is named only where the DNA matches it firmly. Not every row has a clone size; where given, it reads once, few, many or a size class.

CDR3 protein,CDR3 DNA,V gene,J gene,D gene,clone size
CASSQWQGLKETQYF,TGTGCCAGCAGCCAATGGCAGGGATTAAAAGAGACCCAGTACTTC,TRBV3-1/TRBV3-2,TRBJ2-5,.,.
CASSPRVLDQPQHF,TGTGCCAGTAGCCCGAGGGTGTTGGATCAGCCCCAGCATTTT,TRBV19,TRBJ1-5,.,.
CSVEDLATTRAQYF,TGCAGCGTTGAAGATCTGGCTACCACCAGGGCCCAGTACTTC,TRBV29-1,TRBJ2-5,.,.
CASRLREGSIDSYEQYF,TGCGCCAGCAGGTTAAGGGAGGGTTCCATAGACTCCTACGAGCAGTACTTC,TRBV4-1,TRBJ2-7,TRBD2,.
CASSFQTGSNEQFF,TGCGCCAGCAGCTTCCAGACAGGTTCCAATGAGCAGTTCTTC,TRBV5-1,TRBJ2-1,.,.
CASSLNSGGLETQYF,TGTGCCAGCAGCTTAAATAGCGGGGGGCTGGAGACCCAGTACTTC,TRBV11-2,TRBJ2-5,TRBD2,.
CATSKLAGFGNEQYF,TGCGCCACCTCCAAACTAGCGGGGTTTGGAAACGAGCAGTACTTC,TRBV10-1,TRBJ2-7,TRBD2,.
CASSVAGGANTGELFF,TGTGCCAGCAGCGTAGCGGGGGGCGCGAACACCGGGGAGCTGTTTTTT,TRBV9,TRBJ2-2,.,.
CSVVTGMNGYTF,TGCAGCGTTGTCACAGGAATGAACGGCTACACCTTC,TRBV29-1,TRBJ1-2,.,.
CASSYEEGSDEQFF,TGTGCCAGCAGTTACGAGGAGGGGAGCGATGAGCAGTTCTTC,TRBV6-5,TRBJ2-1,.,.
CASSPGARETQYF,TGTGCCAGCTCACCAGGGGCCCGGGAGACCCAGTACTTC,TRBV18,TRBJ2-5,.,.
CASKQGRGYTF,TGTGCCAGCAAACAGGGCCGTGGCTACACCTTC,TRBV6-5,TRBJ1-2,.,once
CASNNGGPFNSPLHF,TGTGCCAGCAACAACGGGGGGCCTTTTAATTCACCCCTCCACTTT,TRBV6-6,TRBJ1-6,.,.
CASSSDIYGYTF,TGTGCCAGCAGCTCAGACATCTATGGCTACACCTTC,TRBV7-2,TRBJ1-2,.,.
CASSFALGPSSSYEQYF,TGTGCCAGCAGCTTCGCGCTGGGGCCTTCAAGCTCCTACGAGCAGTACTTC,TRBV27,TRBJ2-7,.,.
CASSTQTTGELFF,TGTGCCAGCAGTACACAGACCACCGGGGAGCTGTTTTTT,TRBV6-5,TRBJ2-2,.,few
CASSLGQGGGETQYF,TGTGCCAGCAGCTTAGGACAGGGTGGCGGGGAGACCCAGTACTTC,TRBV11-2,TRBJ2-5,TRBD1,.
CASSLGQGVAEAFF,TGTGCCAGCAGCCTCGGACAGGGGGTCGCTGAAGCTTTCTTT,TRBV6-5,TRBJ1-1,TRBD1,.
CASSLEGAWGNEQFF,TGCGCCAGCAGCTTGGAAGGGGCTTGGGGTAATGAGCAGTTCTTC,TRBV5-1,TRBJ2-1,.,.
CASSPYPGNTIYF,TGTGCCAGCAGCCCCTACCCTGGAAACACCATATATTTT,TRBV7-2,TRBJ1-3,.,few
CASSGWTGSFSGNTIYF,TGTGCCAGCAGTGGATGGACAGGGAGCTTCTCTGGAAACACCATATATTTT,TRBV27,TRBJ1-3,TRBD1,once
CASSPQGSDYGYTF,TGTGCCAGCTCACCGCAGGGCAGCGACTATGGCTACACCTTC,TRBV18,TRBJ1-2,.,.
CASSMTTGNTIYF,TGTGCCAGCAGCATGACTACTGGAAACACCATATATTTT,TRBV3-1/TRBV3-2,TRBJ1-3,.,.
CAWMGGSSYNSPLHF,TGTGCCTGGATGGGAGGGAGCTCCTATAATTCACCCCTCCACTTT,TRBV30,TRBJ1-6,.,.
CASSHLIEGHGYTF,TGTGCCAGTAGCCATCTCATTGAGGGCCACGGCTACACCTTC,TRBV19,TRBJ1-2,.,.
CASSSRGSYEQYF,TGTGCCAGCAGCTCCCGGGGCTCCTACGAGCAGTACTTC,TRBV5-4,TRBJ2-7,.,once
CASRMGHSILGYTF,TGTGCCAGCAGAATGGGACACTCCATCTTGGGCTACACCTTC,TRBV6-5,TRBJ1-2,.,.
CASSDTGRRRNEQFF,TGTGCCAGCAGTGATACAGGGCGGCGGAGGAATGAGCAGTTCTTC,TRBV25-1,TRBJ2-1,.,.
CASSTWRVTNEKLFF,TGTGCCAGCTCAACCTGGCGGGTGACTAATGAAAAACTGTTTTTT,TRBV18,TRBJ1-4,.,.
CASSVGRVGYGYTF,TGTGCCAGCAGCGTAGGCAGGGTTGGCTATGGCTACACCTTC,TRBV9,TRBJ1-2,.,.
CASSPTGSLNEQFF,TGCGCCAGCAGCCCGACGGGGAGTTTAAATGAGCAGTTCTTC,TRBV5-1,TRBJ2-1,.,.
CAGDSYSNQPQHF,TGTGCCGGGGACAGCTATAGCAATCAGCCCCAGCATTTT,TRBV30,TRBJ1-5,TRBD1,few
CASSQGAGNEQFF,TGTGCCAGCTCCCAGGGGGCTGGCAATGAGCAGTTCTTC,TRBV6-5,TRBJ2-1,TRBD1,.
CAISRGGTNSNQPQHF,TGTGCCATCAGTAGGGGGGGGACGAATAGCAATCAGCCCCAGCATTTT,TRBV10-3,TRBJ1-5,.,.
CASIATGAGELFF,TGTGCCAGCATTGCAACAGGGGCCGGGGAGCTGTTTTTT,TRBV12-3/TRBV12-4,TRBJ2-2,TRBD1,.
CASSFGVWLGNTIYF,TGTGCCAGCAGCTTCGGGGTTTGGCTCGGAAACACCATATATTTT,TRBV5-6,TRBJ1-3,.,.
CASSGDRPFYSNQPQHF,TGTGCCAGTAGTGGGGACAGACCTTTCTATAGCAATCAGCCCCAGCATTTT,TRBV19,TRBJ1-5,TRBD1,.
CASTPGRYQPQHF,TGTGCCAGCACCCCGGGTAGGTATCAGCCCCAGCATTTT,TRBV12-3/TRBV12-4,TRBJ1-5,.,.
CASSLTLNYGYTF,TGTGCCAGCAGCCTTACTTTAAACTATGGCTACACCTTC,TRBV11-2,TRBJ1-2,.,.
CASSIGTAANYGYTF,TGTGCCAGCAGCATCGGGACAGCAGCTAACTATGGCTACACCTTC,TRBV7-9,TRBJ1-2,TRBD1,.
CATSESTGTGTGELFF,TGTGCCACCAGTGAGTCCACCGGGACAGGGACCGGGGAGCTGTTTTTT,TRBV24-1,TRBJ2-2,TRBD1,once
CASSDMSNGRGDNEQFF,TGTGCCAGCAGTGACATGTCCAACGGGAGAGGGGACAATGAGCAGTTCTTC,TRBV6-1,TRBJ2-1,.,.
CASAGRGNQPQHF,TGTGCCAGCGCGGGGCGGGGCAATCAGCCCCAGCATTTT,TRBV18,TRBJ1-5,.,.
CASSDEGYEQYF,TGTGCCAGCAGTGACGAGGGCTACGAGCAGTACTTC,TRBV6-2/TRBV6-3,TRBJ2-7,.,.
CASSQNGRVLGAFF,TGTGCCAGCAGCCAAAATGGCCGGGTATTAGGAGCTTTCTTT,TRBV3-1/TRBV3-2,TRBJ1-1,.,.
CASSLKLYEQYF,TGTGCCAGCAGTTTAAAGCTCTACGAGCAGTACTTC,TRBV12-3/TRBV12-4,TRBJ2-7,.,.
CASSYFRQGADEKLFF,TGTGCCAGCAGTTACTTTAGACAGGGGGCCGATGAAAAACTGTTTTTT,TRBV6-5,TRBJ1-4,TRBD1,.
CSAAEGLAGRRETQYF,TGCAGCGCTGCTGAGGGTCTAGCGGGGCGGCGGGAGACCCAGTACTTC,TRBV29-1,TRBJ2-5,TRBD2,.
CASRRTDSSYEQYF,TGTGCCAGCAGACGGACGGACTCGTCCTACGAGCAGTACTTC,TRBV19,TRBJ2-7,.,.
CASRRRGTNTEAFF,TGTGCCAGCCGTCGGCGGGGGACGAACACTGAAGCTTTCTTT,TRBV6-5,TRBJ1-1,.,.
CASSLRQGNEQYF,TGTGCCAGCAGCCTTCGACAGGGGAACGAGCAGTACTTC,TRBV3-1/TRBV3-2,TRBJ2-7,TRBD1,once
CASRNLAGAIGELFF,TGTGCCAGCAGGAACCTAGCGGGGGCAATCGGGGAGCTGTTTTTT,TRBV2,TRBJ2-2,TRBD2,.
CSFSGTGSGNTIYF,TGCAGCTTCAGTGGGACAGGCTCTGGAAACACCATATATTTT,TRBV29-1,TRBJ1-3,TRBD1,.
CASSLVGESNQPQHF,TGTGCCAGCAGCTTGGTTGGGGAGAGCAATCAGCCCCAGCATTTT,TRBV5-6,TRBJ1-5,.,.
CASSYSKGLWNSPLHF,TGTGCCAGCAGTTACTCGAAGGGGCTGTGGAATTCACCCCTCCACTTT,TRBV6-5,TRBJ1-6,.,.
CATSREGAPGQYF,TGTGCCACCAGCAGGGAGGGGGCCCCAGGACAGTATTTT,TRBV15,TRBJ2-3,.,.
CASSQGQNTEAFF,TGCGCCAGCAGCCAAGGACAGAACACTGAAGCTTTCTTT,TRBV4-3,TRBJ1-1,.,.
CASSDSAGEADTQYF,TGTGCCAGCAGTGACTCGGCGGGGGAGGCAGATACGCAGTATTTT,TRBV6-4,TRBJ2-3,TRBD2,few